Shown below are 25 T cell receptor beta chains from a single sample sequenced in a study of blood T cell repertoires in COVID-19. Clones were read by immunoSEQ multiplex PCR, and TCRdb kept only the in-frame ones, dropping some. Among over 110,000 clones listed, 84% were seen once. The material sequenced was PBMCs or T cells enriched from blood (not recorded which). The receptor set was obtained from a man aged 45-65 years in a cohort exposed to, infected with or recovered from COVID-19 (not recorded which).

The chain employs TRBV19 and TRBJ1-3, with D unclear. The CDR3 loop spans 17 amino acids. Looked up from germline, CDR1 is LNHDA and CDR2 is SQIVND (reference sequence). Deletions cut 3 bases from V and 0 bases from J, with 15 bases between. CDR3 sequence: CASSIGDFLTSGNTIYF. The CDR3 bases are TGTGCCAGTAGTATCGGAGACTTTCTGACCTCTGGAAACACCATATATTTT.

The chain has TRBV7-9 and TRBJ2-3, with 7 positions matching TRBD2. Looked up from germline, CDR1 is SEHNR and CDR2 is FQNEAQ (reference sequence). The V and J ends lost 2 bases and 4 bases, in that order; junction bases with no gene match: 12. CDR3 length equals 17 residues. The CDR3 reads CASSLTMGGSRSDTQYF. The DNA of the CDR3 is TGTGCCAGCAGCTTAACTATGGGCGGGAGTAGATCAGATACGCAGTATTTT.

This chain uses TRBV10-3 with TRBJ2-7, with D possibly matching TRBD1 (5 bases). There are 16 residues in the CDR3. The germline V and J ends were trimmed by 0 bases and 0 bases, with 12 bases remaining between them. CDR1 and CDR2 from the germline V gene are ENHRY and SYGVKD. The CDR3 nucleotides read TGTGCCATCAGTGAGTCGTACGGGCAGGGCTCCTACGAGCAGTACTTC. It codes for CAISESYGQGSYEQYF.

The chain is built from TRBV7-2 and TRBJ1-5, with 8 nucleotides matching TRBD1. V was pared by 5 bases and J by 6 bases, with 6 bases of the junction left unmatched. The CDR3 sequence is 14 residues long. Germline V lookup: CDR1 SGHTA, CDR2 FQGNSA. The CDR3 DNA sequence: TGTGCCAGCAGCGCCGGACAGGGCGGTCAGCCCCAGCATTTT. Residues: CASSAGQGGQPQHF.

In DNA form, the CDR3 reads TGTGCCAGCAGTGAATTTCGGGACTCCGAGGGGCATGGCTACACCTTC. It is translated as CASSEFRDSEGHGYTF. V usage is TRBV25-1 and J usage is TRBJ1-2; weak D call: TRBD1 (5 bases). The germline gives CDR1 MGHDK, CDR2 SYGVNS. The V end was cut by 1 base, the J end by 6 bases, with 18 bases between. The CDR3 covers 16 residues.

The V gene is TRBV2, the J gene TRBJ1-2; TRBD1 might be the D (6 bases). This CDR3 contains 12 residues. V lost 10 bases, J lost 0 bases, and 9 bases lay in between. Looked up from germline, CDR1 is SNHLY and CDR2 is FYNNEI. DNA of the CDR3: TGTGCCATAGCAGGGGCTAACTATGGCTACACCTTC. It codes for CAIAGANYGYTF.

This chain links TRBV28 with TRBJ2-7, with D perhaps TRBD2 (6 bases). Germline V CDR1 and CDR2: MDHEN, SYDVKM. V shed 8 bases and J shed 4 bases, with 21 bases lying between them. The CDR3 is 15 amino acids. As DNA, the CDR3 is TGTGCCAGCCTCTCCGTAGCGGATATCGTGTACGAGCAGTACTTC. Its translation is CASLSVADIVYEQYF.

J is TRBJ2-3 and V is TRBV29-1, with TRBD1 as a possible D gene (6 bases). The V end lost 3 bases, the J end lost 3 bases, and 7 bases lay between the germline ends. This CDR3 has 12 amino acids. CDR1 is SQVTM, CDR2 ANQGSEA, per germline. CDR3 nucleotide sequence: TGCAGCGTTGACAGGGGTACAGATACGCAGTATTTT. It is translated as CSVDRGTDTQYF.

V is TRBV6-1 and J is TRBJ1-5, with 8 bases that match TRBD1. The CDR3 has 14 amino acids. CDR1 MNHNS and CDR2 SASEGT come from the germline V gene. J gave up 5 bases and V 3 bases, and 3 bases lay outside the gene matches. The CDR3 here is CASSDGQGHQPQHF. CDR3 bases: TGTGCCAGCAGTGACGGACAGGGCCATCAGCCCCAGCATTTT.

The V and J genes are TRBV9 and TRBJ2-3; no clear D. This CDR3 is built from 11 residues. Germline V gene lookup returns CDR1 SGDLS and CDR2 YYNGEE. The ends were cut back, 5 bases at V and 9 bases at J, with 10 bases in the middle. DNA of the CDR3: TGTGCCAGCAGGGCCCCGAACACGCAGTATTTT. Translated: CASRAPNTQYF.

CDR3 sequence: CASRGRGETQYF. CDR3 DNA sequence: TGTGCCAGCAGGGGGAGGGGAGAGACCCAGTACTTC. The chain employs TRBV2 and TRBJ2-5; TRBD2 aligns across 7 bases. The CDR3 is made up of 12 amino acids. The ends lost 6 bases at V and 4 bases at J; junction bases unmatched: 2. Per germline, CDR1 SNHLY and CDR2 FYNNEI.

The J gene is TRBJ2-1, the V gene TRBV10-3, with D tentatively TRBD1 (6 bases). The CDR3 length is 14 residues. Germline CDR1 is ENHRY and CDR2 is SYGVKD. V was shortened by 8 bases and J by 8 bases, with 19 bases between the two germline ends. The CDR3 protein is CAIRTGTSGDEQFF. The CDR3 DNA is TGTGCCATCCGGACCGGGACGTCAGGGGATGAGCAGTTCTTC.

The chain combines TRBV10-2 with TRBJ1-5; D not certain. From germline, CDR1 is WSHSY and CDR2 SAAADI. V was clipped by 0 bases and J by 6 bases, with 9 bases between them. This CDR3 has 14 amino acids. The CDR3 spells CASSESSEGQPQHF. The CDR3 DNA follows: TGCGCCAGCAGTGAGTCTTCCGAGGGTCAGCCCCAGCATTTT.

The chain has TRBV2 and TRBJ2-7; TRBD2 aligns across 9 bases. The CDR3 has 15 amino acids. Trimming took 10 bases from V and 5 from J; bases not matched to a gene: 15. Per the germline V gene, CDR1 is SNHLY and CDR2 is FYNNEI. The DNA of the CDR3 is TGTGCCATCATTCGGGTCAGCGGGAGGAAGGACGAGCAGTACTTC. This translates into CAIIRVSGRKDEQYF.

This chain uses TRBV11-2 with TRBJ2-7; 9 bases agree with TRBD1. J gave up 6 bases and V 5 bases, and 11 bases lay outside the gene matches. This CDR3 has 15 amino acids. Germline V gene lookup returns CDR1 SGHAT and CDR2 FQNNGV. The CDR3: CASSPTYRGLSEQYF. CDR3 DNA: TGTGCCAGCAGCCCCACTTACAGGGGGCTAAGCGAGCAGTACTTC.

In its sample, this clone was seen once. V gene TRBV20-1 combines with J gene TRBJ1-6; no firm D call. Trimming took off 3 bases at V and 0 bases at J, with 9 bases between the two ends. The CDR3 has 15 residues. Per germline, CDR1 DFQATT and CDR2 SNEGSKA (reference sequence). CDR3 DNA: TGCAGTGCTAGTGCCGCTAGCTCCTATAATTCACCCCTCCACTTT. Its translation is CSASAASSYNSPLHF.

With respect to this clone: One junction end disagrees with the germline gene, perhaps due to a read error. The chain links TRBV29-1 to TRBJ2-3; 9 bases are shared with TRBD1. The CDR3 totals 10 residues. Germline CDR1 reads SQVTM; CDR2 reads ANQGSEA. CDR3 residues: CSVGGDRENF. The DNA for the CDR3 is TGCAGCGTTGGGGGGGACAGGGAAAATTTT.

CDR3 nucleotides: TGTGCCAGTAGTATGGGGGACAGGGACCGCGCCATCCTCACCCTCCACTTT. It translates to CASSMGDRDRAILTLHF. The chain uses TRBV19 and TRBJ1-6; 9 bases fit TRBD1. The CDR3 runs to 17 residues. V lost 3 bases and J lost 14; bases outside the gene matches: 17. Germline CDR1 is LNHDA and CDR2 is SQIVND (reference sequence).

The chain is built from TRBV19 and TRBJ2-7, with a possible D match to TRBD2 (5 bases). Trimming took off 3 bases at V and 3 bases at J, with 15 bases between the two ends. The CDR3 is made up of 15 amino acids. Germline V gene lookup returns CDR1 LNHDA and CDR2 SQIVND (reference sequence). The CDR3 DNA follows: TGTGCCAGTAGTATTGGGCTAGCCTCACACTACGAGCAGTACTTC. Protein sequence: CASSIGLASHYEQYF. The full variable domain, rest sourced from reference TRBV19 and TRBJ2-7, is DGGITQSPKYLFRKEGQNVTLSCEQNLNHDAMYWYRQDPGQGLRLIYYSQIVNDFQKGDIAEGYSVSREKKESFPLTVTSAQKNPTAFYLCASSIGLASHYEQYFGPGTRLTVT.

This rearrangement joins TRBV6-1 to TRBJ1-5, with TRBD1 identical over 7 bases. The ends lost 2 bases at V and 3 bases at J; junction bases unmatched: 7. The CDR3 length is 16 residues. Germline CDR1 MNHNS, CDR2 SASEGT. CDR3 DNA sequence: TGTGCCAGCAGTGAACCTAGACAGGGCTACAATCAGCCCCAGCATTTT. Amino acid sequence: CASSEPRQGYNQPQHF.

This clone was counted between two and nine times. Here the CDR3 DNA reads TGTGCCAGCAGCGTAGCTGGGGGGGGGTTCGATGAGCAGTTCTTC. Translating it yields CASSVAGGGFDEQFF. The chain couples TRBV9 to TRBJ2-1; TRBD2 aligns across 7 bases. CDR1 and CDR2 (germline): SGDLS, YYNGEE. The length of the CDR3 is 15 residues. Trimming at V came to 0 bases and at J to 8 bases, leaving 8 bases not matched to a gene. Variable domain in full (rest from reference TRBV9 and TRBJ2-1): DSGVTQTPKHLITATGQRVTLRCSPRSGDLSVYWYQQSLDQGLQFLIQYYNGEERAKGNILERFSAQQFPDLHSELNLSSLELGDSALYFCASSVAGGGFDEQFFGPGTRLTVL.

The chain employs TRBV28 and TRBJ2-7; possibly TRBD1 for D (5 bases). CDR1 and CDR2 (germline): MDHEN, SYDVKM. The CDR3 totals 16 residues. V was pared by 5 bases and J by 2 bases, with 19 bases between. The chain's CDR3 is CASSPPQGEITYEQYF. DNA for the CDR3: TGTGCCAGCAGTCCTCCGCAAGGGGAAATTACCTACGAGCAGTACTTC.

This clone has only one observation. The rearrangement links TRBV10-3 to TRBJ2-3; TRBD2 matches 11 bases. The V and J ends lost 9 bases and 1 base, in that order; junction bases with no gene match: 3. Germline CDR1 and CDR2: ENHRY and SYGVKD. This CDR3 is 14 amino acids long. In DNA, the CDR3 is TGTGCCATAAAGACTAGCGGGGGCACAGATACGCAGTATTTT. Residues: CAIKTSGGTDTQYF.

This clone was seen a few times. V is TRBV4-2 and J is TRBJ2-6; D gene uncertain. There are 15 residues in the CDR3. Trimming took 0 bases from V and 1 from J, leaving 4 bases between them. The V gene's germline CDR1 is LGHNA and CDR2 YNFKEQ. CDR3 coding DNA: TGTGCCAGCAGCCAAGATCTTTCTGGGGCCAACGTCCTGACTTTC. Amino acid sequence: CASSQDLSGANVLTF.

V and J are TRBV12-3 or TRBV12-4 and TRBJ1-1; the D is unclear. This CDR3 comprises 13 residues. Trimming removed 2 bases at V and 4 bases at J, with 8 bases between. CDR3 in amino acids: CASSLTAGTEAFF. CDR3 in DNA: TGTGCCAGCAGTTTAACAGCGGGCACTGAAGCTTTCTTT.